This T cell receptor beta chain emerged from a study of beta chain features in type 1 diabetes. In the study overall: There was similarity between patients and healthy donors in age, gender and cell yields. Points from the study as a whole: Junctions at VDJ sites from type 1 diabetes patients had fewer insertions and more deletions. TCRB CDR3s were moderately but significantly shorter in Type 1 diabetes patients in all four CD4+ subsets. Small HLA sub-analyses could not settle whether HLA shapes TCRB rearrangement.

V lost 4 bases, J lost 1 base, and 5 bases stayed unmatched. The CDR3 contains 15 residues. The germline CDR1 and CDR2 sequences are SQVTM and ANQGSEA. Comment on this clone: As yet, its antigen is unknown.

Using CD45RO/CCR7/CD25/CD127/CD95/CD27, CD4+ naive, central memory, regulatory and stem cell-like memory cells were sorted. Expressed TCRB transcripts got sequenced, as all isolated RNA was reverse transcribed. Sequencing was performed with immunoSEQ multiplex PCR; in TCRdb, only in-frame clones are kept and a portion is missing. Counted here are 230,000 or so clones, 16% occurring once; the ten biggest clones make up about 0.078%. J is TRBJ2-1 and V is TRBV29-1; 9 bases map to TRBD2. The receptor was isolated from a young man with type 1 diabetes. Sequences were obtained from naive CD4+ T cells from blood. The CDR3 loop is CSVVPLAGSYNEQFF. The DNA of the CDR3 is TGCAGCGTTGTTCCCCTAGCGGGATCCTACAATGAGCAGTTCTTC.